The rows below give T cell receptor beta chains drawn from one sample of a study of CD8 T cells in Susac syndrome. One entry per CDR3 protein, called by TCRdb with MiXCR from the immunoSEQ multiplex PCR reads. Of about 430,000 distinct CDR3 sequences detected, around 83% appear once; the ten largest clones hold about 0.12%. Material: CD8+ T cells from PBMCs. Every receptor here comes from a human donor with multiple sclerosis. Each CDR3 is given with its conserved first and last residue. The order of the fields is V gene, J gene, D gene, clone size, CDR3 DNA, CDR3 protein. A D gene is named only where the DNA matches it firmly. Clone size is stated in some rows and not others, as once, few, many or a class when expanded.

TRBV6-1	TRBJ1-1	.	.	TGTGCCACCCAGAAGTATAGGGGGAAGGGTACTGAAGCTTTCTTT	CATQKYRGKGTEAFF
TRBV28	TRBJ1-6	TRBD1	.	TGTGCCAGCTCTCCGACAGGGGGCGAAGTTTCACCCCTCCACTTT	CASSPTGGEVSPLHF
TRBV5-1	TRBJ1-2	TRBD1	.	TGCGCCAGCAGCGTGGGACAGGGGGCAAAAGGTGGCTACACCTTC	CASSVGQGAKGGYTF
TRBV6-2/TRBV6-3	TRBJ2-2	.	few	TGTGCCAGCACTATGACTAACGGGGAGCTGTTTTTT	CASTMTNGELFF
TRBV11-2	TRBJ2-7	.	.	TGTGCCAGCAGGCCTACAGGGATCTACGAGCAGTACTTC	CASRPTGIYEQYF
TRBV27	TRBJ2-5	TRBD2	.	TGTGCCAGCAGTTTATTCAGCGGGAGGGCCGGAGAGACCCAGTACTTC	CASSLFSGRAGETQYF
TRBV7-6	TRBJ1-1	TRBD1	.	TGTGCCAGCAGCACACCTTACGGGGACAGGGGGAACACTGAAGCTTTCTTT	CASSTPYGDRGNTEAFF
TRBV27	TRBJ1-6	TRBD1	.	TGTGCCAGCAGTGAGAGGGACAGGCTTAATTCACCCCTCCACTTT	CASSERDRLNSPLHF
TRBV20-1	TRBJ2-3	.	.	TGCAGTGCTAGAGATCAGGGCACGATAGATACGCAGTATTTT	CSARDQGTIDTQYF
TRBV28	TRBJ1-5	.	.	TGTGCCAACGGACGGGGAGGTCAGCCCCAGCATTTT	CANGRGGQPQHF
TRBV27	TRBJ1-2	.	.	TGTGCCAGCAGCGCCGGACTTACTGGCTACACCTTC	CASSAGLTGYTF
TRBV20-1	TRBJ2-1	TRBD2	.	TGCAGTGCTATACGGACTAGCGGACATAACAATGAGCAGTTCTTC	CSAIRTSGHNNEQFF
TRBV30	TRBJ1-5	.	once	TGTGCCTTCGGAGTAGACGGCAATCAGCCCCAGCATTTT	CAFGVDGNQPQHF
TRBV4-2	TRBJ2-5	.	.	TGTGCCAGCAGCCAAGGAGAGGGAGAGACCCAGTACTTC	CASSQGEGETQYF
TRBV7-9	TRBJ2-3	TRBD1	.	TGTGCCAGCAGCGGGGACAGGGGAGGACCAGATACGCAGTATTTT	CASSGDRGGPDTQYF
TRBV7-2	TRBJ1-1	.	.	TGTGCCAGCAGCCCCTTTGGGGGACCGAACACTGAAGCTTTCTTT	CASSPFGGPNTEAFF
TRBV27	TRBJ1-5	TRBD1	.	TGTGCCAGCAGTTTACATGGGCCGGACAGGGAGAGCAATCAGCCCCAGCATTTT	CASSLHGPDRESNQPQHF
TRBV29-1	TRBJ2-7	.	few	TGCAGCGCCATTCCACAGGACCTATACGAGCAGTACTTC	CSAIPQDLYEQYF
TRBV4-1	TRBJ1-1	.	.	TGCGCCAGCAGCCAGGGGGATGATGAAGCTTTCTTT	CASSQGDDEAFF
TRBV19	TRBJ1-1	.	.	TGTGCCAGTAGTATAATCCAGGGTGGGAATGAAGCTTTCTTT	CASSIIQGGNEAFF
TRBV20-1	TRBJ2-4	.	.	TGCAGTGCTAGAGATCATAGGGAATTCTCGTCGGGGGCCAAAAACATTCAGTACTTC	CSARDHREFSSGAKNIQYF
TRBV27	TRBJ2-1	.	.	TGTGCCAGCAGCCTGGCTGGCGGCAGCTCCTACAATGAGCAGTTCTTC	CASSLAGGSSYNEQFF
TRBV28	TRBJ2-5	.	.	TGTGCCAGCAGTTTTGCGGACAACCAAGAGACCCAGTACTTC	CASSFADNQETQYF
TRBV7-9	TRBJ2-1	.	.	TGTGCCAGCAGCTTAAGCCAGGGGAGGAGGTACAATGAGCAGTTCTTC	CASSLSQGRRYNEQFF
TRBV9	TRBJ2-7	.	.	TGTGCCAGCAGCGAGGGGCATCCGGGGGCCTACGAGCAGTACTTC	CASSEGHPGAYEQYF
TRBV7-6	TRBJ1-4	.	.	TGTGCCAGCAGCTTATCGCAAGTCGATGAAAAACTGTTTTTT	CASSLSQVDEKLFF
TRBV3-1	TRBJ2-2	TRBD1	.	TGTGCCAGCAGCCAAGGCTACAGGGGAGAGAGCGGGGAGCTGTTTTTT	CASSQGYRGESGELFF
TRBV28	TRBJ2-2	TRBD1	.	TGTGCCAGCACCTTAAGGGGACAGGGGGCCGGGGAGCTGTTTTTT	CASTLRGQGAGELFF
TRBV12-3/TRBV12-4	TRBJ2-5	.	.	TGTGCCAGCAGCAACCCACAGAGAGGGCAAGAGACCCAGTACTTC	CASSNPQRGQETQYF
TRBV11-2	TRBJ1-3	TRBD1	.	TGTGCCAGCAGCTCGTGGGACAGGGGTAAAATCGGAAACACCATATATTTT	CASSSWDRGKIGNTIYF
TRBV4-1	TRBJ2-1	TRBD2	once	TGCGCCAGCAGCCAAGGCCAGGGCGGGAGGGGTTTGTCCTACAATGAGCAGTTCTTC	CASSQGQGGRGLSYNEQFF
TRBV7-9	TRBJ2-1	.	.	TGTGCCAGCAGCGGGGTTACATCACCGTACAATGAGCAGTTCTTC	CASSGVTSPYNEQFF
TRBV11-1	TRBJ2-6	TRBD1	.	TGTGCCAGCACCGTTATCCGACCCGGGACAGGGTCCCCTGGGGCCAACGTCCTGACTTTC	CASTVIRPGTGSPGANVLTF
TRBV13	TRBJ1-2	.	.	TGTGCCAGCAGCTTAGGCGCAAGAGAGATCTATGGCTACACCTTC	CASSLGAREIYGYTF
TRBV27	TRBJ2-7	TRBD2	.	TGTGCCAGCAGTTTATCCGCGGGAGAGGTGCCCTACGAGCAGTACTTC	CASSLSAGEVPYEQYF
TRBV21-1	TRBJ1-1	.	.	TGTGCCAGCAGCAAAAGCAATAAGAACACTGAAGCTTTCTTT	CASSKSNKNTEAFF
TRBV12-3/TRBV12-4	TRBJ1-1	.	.	TGTGCCAGCAGTCAGACAGGCGGATTTACTGAAGCTTTCTTT	CASSQTGGFTEAFF
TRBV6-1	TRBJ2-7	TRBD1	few	TGTGCCAGCACCCCGATGGGACAGTACTACGAGCAGTACTTC	CASTPMGQYYEQYF
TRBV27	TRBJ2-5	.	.	TGTGCCAGCAGTCCGCTAGGGGAGACCCAGTACTTC	CASSPLGETQYF
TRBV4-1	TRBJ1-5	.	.	TGCGCCAGCAGCCCCCTGGGGGGAAGTCAGCCCCAGCATTTT	CASSPLGGSQPQHF
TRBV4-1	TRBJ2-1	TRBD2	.	TGCGCCAGCAGCCACGAAATTAGCGGGGGGCGAAGGAATGAGCAGTTCTTC	CASSHEISGGRRNEQFF